The present TCR beta chain was sequenced within a study of OX40 agonist ivuxolimab in advanced cancers. Study details: All patients had ivuxolimab intravenously every 2 weeks at 0.01 to 10 mg/kg. Three patients, one with hepatocellular carcinoma and two with cutaneous melanoma, responded partially. Broader study findings: CD8+ T cells were the subset that, on average, had more expanded clones than CD4+. Within 6 weeks, CD4+ and CD8+ blood T cells expanded clonally at 0.1 to 3.0 mg/kg.

Method: immunoSEQ multiplex PCR; TCRdb's copy keeps in-frame clones and lacks some. Altogether about 75,000 clones are present, more than 90% being singletons, with the ten largest covering 0.3% to 0.45%. Regarding this clone: Its target is not known.

Germline lookup yields CDR1 MDHEN and CDR2 SYDVKM. With 3 bases clipped from V and 5 bases from J, the junction kept 7 bases outside the gene matches. CDR3 length: 16 residues. The chain recombines TRBV28 with TRBJ2-2; 9 bases map to TRBD2. Sequenced material: CD4+ or CD8+ T cells sorted from blood, taken in a trial of the OX40 agonist ivuxolimab. The clonotype was recovered from an adult with an advanced solid tumor such as melanoma, head and neck, liver or kidney cancer. Here the CDR3 reads CASSFSSGSGTGELFF. The CDR3 DNA sequence: TGTGCCAGCAGTTTCAGTAGCGGGAGCGGAACCGGGGAGCTGTTTTTT.